A single sample is the source of the 9 T cell receptor beta chains below, sequenced in a study of CD4 T cells in relation to SARS-CoV-2 and coronaviruses. TCRdb keeps only in-frame clones here, not all; method: immunoSEQ multiplex PCR. The sample includes about 65,000 clones, around 87% of them seen just once. Before the COVID-19 pandemic, during about 2010-2019, CD4+ T cells were taken from unexposed donors. Sequencing was performed on memory CD4+ T cells from PBMCs. These receptors came from a human donor in good health.

The chain joins TRBV4-3 to TRBJ2-1; no definite D call. The CDR3 runs to 14 residues. Trimming shortened V by 0 bases and J by 12 bases, and 15 bases separated the two germline ends. Germline V gene sequence: CDR1 LGHNA, CDR2 YSLEER. The DNA for the CDR3 is TGCGCCAGCAGCCAAGAGATCGGAGTCCCTCGGCAGTTCTTC. Its translation: CASSQEIGVPRQFF.

The V call is TRBV7-8, the J call TRBJ2-2, with D possibly TRBD1 on 6 matching bases. Trimming stripped 5 bases from V and 2 bases from J, with 9 bases between. CDR1 is SGHVS and CDR2 is FQNEAQ in the germline V gene. The CDR3 is 14 residues long. The CDR3 here is CASSPDSNTGELFF. CDR3 sequence (DNA): TGTGCCAGCAGCCCGGACAGTAACACCGGGGAGCTGTTTTTT. The entire variable domain, with the rest obtained from reference TRBV7-8 and TRBJ2-2, is as follows: GAGVSQSPRYKVAKRGQDVALRCDPISGHVSLFWYQQALGQGPEFLTYFQNEAQLDKSGLPSDRFFAERPEGSVSTLKIQRTQQEDSAVYLCASSPDSNTGELFFGEGSRLTVL.

The rearrangement links TRBV14 to TRBJ2-1; tentatively, D is TRBD1 (5 bases). The germline CDR1 and CDR2 sequences are SGHDN and FVKESK. The CDR3 sequence is 14 residues long. V was pared by 5 bases and J by 0 bases, with 8 bases between. This CDR3 reads CASSFQGSYNEQFF. CDR3 nucleotide sequence: TGTGCCAGCAGCTTCCAGGGCTCCTACAATGAGCAGTTCTTC.

This rearrangement joins TRBV2 to TRBJ1-5; possibly TRBD1 for D (5 bases). Germline CDR1 and CDR2: SNHLY and FYNNEI. V lost 0 bases to trimming and J lost 7 bases, with 10 bases between them. The CDR3 totals 14 residues. The DNA of the CDR3 is TGTGCCAGCAGTGAAGCTAAGGGGTCCCAGCCCCAGCATTTT. It codes for CASSEAKGSQPQHF.

J is TRBJ1-3 and V is TRBV18; 7 bases map to TRBD1. V dropped 3 bases and J dropped 0; count of bases not matched to a gene: 5. The germline V gene has CDR1 KGHSH and CDR2 LQKENI. This CDR3 region has 16 residues. CDR3 in DNA: TGTGCCAGCTCACCCGGGACAGCCAGCTCTGGAAACACCATATATTTT. Its protein product is CASSPGTASSGNTIYF.

This sequence joins TRBV7-3 and TRBJ2-2; D unresolved. This CDR3 is 14 amino acids long. CDR1 and CDR2 (germline): SGHTA, FQGTGA. The ends were cut back, 5 bases at V and 6 bases at J, with 13 bases in the middle. In nucleotides, the CDR3 is TGTGCCAGCAGCCCCAAGGGTGGGGCCGGGGAGCTGTTTTTT. Protein sequence: CASSPKGGAGELFF.

This rearrangement joins TRBV18 to TRBJ1-1; the D is unclear. Germline CDR1 reads KGHSH; CDR2 reads LQKENI. CDR3 length: 13 amino acids. V was trimmed by 2 bases and J by 8 bases, leaving 12 bases between them. The CDR3 loop reads CASSPLVGFEAFF. CDR3 coding DNA: TGTGCCAGCTCACCATTGGTTGGGTTCGAAGCTTTCTTT. The variable domain in full, with the rest retrieved from reference TRBV18 and TRBJ1-1, is NAGVMQNPRHLVRRRGQEARLRCSPMKGHSHVYWYRQLPEEGLKFMVYLQKENIIDESGMPKERFSAEFPKEGPSILRIQQVVRGDSAAYFCASSPLVGFEAFFGQGTRLTVV.

V usage is TRBV7-9 and J usage is TRBJ2-3; 10 bases line up with TRBD2. The CDR3 is 15 residues long. CDR1 and CDR2 (germline): SEHNR, FQNEAQ (reference sequence). V dropped 5 bases and J dropped 2; count of bases not matched to a gene: 4. The DNA of the CDR3 is TGTGCCAGCAGCCCTAGCGGGAGAGTCACAGATACGCAGTATTTT. This sequence encodes CASSPSGRVTDTQYF. Complete variable domain (other parts from reference TRBV7-9 and TRBJ2-3): DTGVSQNPRHKITKRGQNVTFRCDPISEHNRLYWYRQTLGQGPEFLTYFQNEAQLEKSRLLSDRFSAERPKGSFSTLEIQRTEQGDSAMYLCASSPSGRVTDTQYFGPGTRLTVL.

The CDR3 region is CASSQEASHSGANVLTF. As DNA, the CDR3 is TGCGCCAGCAGCCAAGAAGCCAGTCACTCTGGGGCCAACGTCCTGACTTTC. This rearrangement joins TRBV4-3 to TRBJ2-6; D gene uncertain. CDR3 length: 17 residues. Germline CDR1 reads LGHNA; CDR2 reads YSLEER. Trimming cost V 0 bases and J 0 bases, with 9 bases left between them.